The 3 T cell receptor beta chains reported below all come from one sample, sequenced in a study of radiation and T cells in renal cell carcinoma. Sequencing was performed with immunoSEQ multiplex PCR; in TCRdb, only in-frame clones are kept and a portion is missing. The table lists more than 20,000 clones, over 70% of them singletons. As to time point: blood 2 weeks post-SBRT. Treatment indicated: 15 Gy SBRT to primary tumor, nephrectomy 4 weeks later. Sequenced here: blood, sampled from a patient whose treatment included radiotherapy and nephrectomy. Receptors originate from a man in his 60s with renal cell carcinoma.

The CDR3 loop is CAGVKVLAVKQETQYF. The CDR3 nucleotides read TGTGCCGGAGTAAAAGTCTTAGCGGTAAAACAAGAGACCCAGTACTTC. V is TRBV19 and J is TRBJ2-5; a weak D match, TRBD2 (6 bases). V lost 11 bases, J lost 2 bases, and 24 bases lay in between. This CDR3 is built from 16 residues. Germline-derived CDR1 and CDR2 are LNHDA and SQIVND (reference sequence).

CDR3 loop: CASNADGLNTEAFF. The CDR3 nucleotides read TGTGCCAGTAACGCGGACGGTTTGAACACTGAAGCTTTCTTT. The chain is built from TRBV19 and TRBJ1-1, with no clear D. Germline CDR1 and CDR2: LNHDA and SQIVND (reference sequence). There are 14 residues in the CDR3. Trimming left V 7 bases short and J 0 bases short, with 12 bases between.

The genes are TRBV10-1 and TRBJ1-2; tentatively, D is TRBD1 (6 bases). Trimming shortened V by 10 bases and J by 4 bases, and 19 bases separated the two germline ends. Germline V lookup: CDR1 WNHNN, CDR2 SYGVQD (reference sequence). The CDR3 loop spans 14 amino acids. CDR3 in amino acids: CATPGAWGFYGYTF. CDR3 sequence (DNA): TGCGCCACCCCGGGGGCTTGGGGCTTCTATGGCTACACCTTC.